These 8 T cell receptor beta chains originate from one sample sequenced in a study of cytomegalovirus exposure and HLA in healthy donors. PCR primers comprised 60 Vbeta and 13 Jbeta primers. Repertoires were generated with immunoSEQ multiplex PCR, while TCRdb's copy carries only in-frame clones and drops some. Here the sample spans 90,000 to 100,000 clones, approximately 71% being singletons. Sequenced sample: PBMCs. The receptors derive from a man aged 50-59 years in good health and CMV-seronegative.

The chain joins TRBV5-1 to TRBJ2-1; 9 bases agree with TRBD1. After removal of 4 bases from V and 1 base from J, the junction contained 6 bases not matched to a gene. The germline V gene has CDR1 SGHRS and CDR2 YFSETQ. This CDR3 spans 16 amino acids. This CDR3 is CASSGGQGQSYNEQFF. The CDR3 region has the DNA TGCGCCAGCAGCGGCGGACAGGGGCAATCCTACAATGAGCAGTTCTTC.

In regard to this clone: The junction departs from the called germline gene at one end, perhaps through a read error. The chain employs TRBV4-1 and TRBJ1-5; 7 nucleotides agree with TRBD1. The CDR3 has 16 amino acids. Germline V gene sequence: CDR1 MGHRA, CDR2 YSYEKL. CDR3 sequence: CASSQAAVPRGLPQHF. The CDR3 DNA sequence: TGCGCCAGCAGCCAAGCTGCGGTGCCCAGGGGGTTGCCCCAACATTTT.

The gene calls are TRBV9 and TRBJ2-5; D may be TRBD1 (6 bases). The ends were cut back, 4 bases at V and 5 bases at J, with 18 bases in the middle. Germline loops: CDR1 SGDLS, CDR2 YYNGEE. The CDR3 is 15 amino acids. The CDR3 DNA reads as TGTGCCAGCAGCCGGGACACGCTGGGGCGGGAGACCCAGTACTTC. This sequence encodes CASSRDTLGRETQYF.

This clone was detected only once. The chain is built from TRBV4-3 and TRBJ1-3, with 7 bases matching TRBD1. The CDR3 has 15 residues. CDR1 and CDR2 from the germline V gene are LGHNA and YSLEER. With 5 bases clipped from V and 0 bases from J, the junction kept 4 bases outside the gene matches. CDR3 sequence: CASSVKGASGNTIYF. CDR3 nucleotide sequence: TGCGCCAGCAGCGTTAAGGGGGCCTCTGGAAACACCATATATTTT.

With respect to this clone: Within the sample, other DNA sequences also encode this same CDR3. This sequence joins TRBV7-9 and TRBJ2-2; D is unresolved. The germline V and J ends were trimmed by 1 base and 5 bases, with 8 bases remaining between them. This CDR3 has 14 amino acids. The germline V gene encodes CDR1 SEHNR and CDR2 FQNEAQ (reference sequence). The DNA of the CDR3 is TGTGCCAGCAGCTTAGGGGCTTATACCGGGGAGCTGTTTTTT. This encodes CASSLGAYTGELFF.

This clone was observed once. The rearrangement uses TRBV28 and TRBJ1-1; TRBD1 might be the D (6 bases). Trimming took 6 bases from V and 1 from J, leaving 15 bases between them. The CDR3 has 15 residues. From germline, CDR1 is MDHEN and CDR2 SYDVKM. CDR3 protein: CASSTQGGGNTEAFF. The CDR3 DNA follows: TGTGCCAGCAGCACCCAGGGAGGGGGGAACACTGAAGCTTTCTTT.

Note on this clone: Mismatch with germline at one junction end may stem from a read error. The chain recombines TRBV7-7 with TRBJ2-5, with D tentatively TRBD1 (7 bases). The CDR3 is 15 residues long. CDR1 and CDR2 from the germline V gene are SSHAT and FNYEAQ (reference sequence). In DNA, the CDR3 is TGTGCTAGCAGCCCATCAGGGGGGCGGAAAGAGACCCAGTACTTC. Its translation: CASSPSGGRKETQYF.

The CDR3 DNA reads as TGTGCCACCAGCAGAGATGGGCTAGCGGGAGTACTGGCGGAGACCCAGTACTTC. Translated: CATSRDGLAGVLAETQYF. The rearrangement uses TRBV15 and TRBJ2-5, with TRBD2 matching over 10 bases. V dropped 0 bases and J dropped 5; count of bases not matched to a gene: 12. CDR1 and CDR2 from the germline V gene are LNHNV and YYDKDF (reference sequence). This CDR3 comprises 18 residues.